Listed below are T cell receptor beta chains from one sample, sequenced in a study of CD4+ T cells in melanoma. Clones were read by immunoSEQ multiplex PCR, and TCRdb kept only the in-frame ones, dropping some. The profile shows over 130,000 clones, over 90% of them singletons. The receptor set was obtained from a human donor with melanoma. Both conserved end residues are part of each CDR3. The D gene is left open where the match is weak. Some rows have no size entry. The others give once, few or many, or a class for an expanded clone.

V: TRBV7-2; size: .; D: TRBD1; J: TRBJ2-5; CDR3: CASSFGQAAETQYF; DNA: TGTGCCAGCAGCTTCGGACAGGCGGCGGAGACCCAGTACTTC
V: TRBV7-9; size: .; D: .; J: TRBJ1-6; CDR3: CASSLAGGGGSPLHF; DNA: TGTGCCAGCAGCTTAGCGGGGGGAGGGGGGTCACCCCTCCACTTT
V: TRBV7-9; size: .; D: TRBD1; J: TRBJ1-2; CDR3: CASSTDRERNYGYTF; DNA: TGTGCCAGCAGCACGGACAGGGAGAGGAACTATGGCTACACCTTC
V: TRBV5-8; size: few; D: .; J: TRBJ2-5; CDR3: CASSLTGMLLGTQYF; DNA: TGTGCCAGCAGCTTGACCGGGATGCTTTTGGGGACCCAGTACTTC
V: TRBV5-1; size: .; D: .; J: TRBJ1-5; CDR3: CASSLKVAGPGPQHF; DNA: TGCGCCAGCAGCTTGAAGGTCGCAGGGCCAGGGCCCCAGCATTTT
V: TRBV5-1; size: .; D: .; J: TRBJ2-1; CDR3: CASSLTGSLAYNEQFF; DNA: TGCGCCAGCAGCTTAACAGGGAGCCTAGCGTACAATGAGCAGTTCTTC
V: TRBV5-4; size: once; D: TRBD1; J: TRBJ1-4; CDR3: CASSVTQPGTGTFEKLFF; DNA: TGTGCCAGCAGCGTGACCCAGCCCGGGACAGGGACCTTCGAAAAACTGTTTTTT
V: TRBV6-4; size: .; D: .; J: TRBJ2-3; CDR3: CASSDVSPPQSTDTQYF; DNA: TGTGCCAGCAGTGACGTGAGTCCCCCCCAAAGCACAGATACGCAGTATTTT
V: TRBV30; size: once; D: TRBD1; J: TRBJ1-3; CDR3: CAWRQGSGNTIYF; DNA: TGTGCCTGGCGACAGGGCTCTGGAAACACCATATATTTT
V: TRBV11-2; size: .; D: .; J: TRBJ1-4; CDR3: CASSGGLNEKLFF; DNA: TGTGCCAGCAGCGGGGGGCTTAATGAAAAACTGTTTTTT
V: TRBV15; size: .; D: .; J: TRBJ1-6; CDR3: CATSRDQNYNSPLHF; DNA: TGTGCCACCAGCAGAGATCAGAATTATAATTCACCCCTCCACTTT
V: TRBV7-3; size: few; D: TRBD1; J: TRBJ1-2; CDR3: CASSLTLGQGGTSNYGYTF; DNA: TGTGCCAGCAGCTTAACGTTAGGACAGGGGGGCACTTCTAACTATGGCTACACCTTC
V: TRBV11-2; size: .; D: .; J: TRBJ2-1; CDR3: CASSLVVSYNEQFF; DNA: TGTGCCAGCAGCTTAGTAGTCTCATACAATGAGCAGTTCTTC
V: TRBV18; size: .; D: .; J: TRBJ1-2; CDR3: CASPNPVVGYTF; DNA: TGTGCCAGCCCCAACCCGGTGGTCGGCTACACCTTC
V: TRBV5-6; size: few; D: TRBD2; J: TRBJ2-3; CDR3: CASSLTSGGVFRQYF; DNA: TGTGCCAGCAGCCTGACTAGCGGGGGGGTCTTTAGGCAGTATTTT
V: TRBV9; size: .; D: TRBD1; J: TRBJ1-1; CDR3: CASSGRDRALNTEAFF; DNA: TGTGCCAGCAGCGGCCGGGACAGAGCCTTGAACACTGAAGCTTTCTTT
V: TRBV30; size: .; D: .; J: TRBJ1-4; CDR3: CAWNKGEKLFF; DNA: TGTGCCTGGAATAAGGGAGAAAAACTGTTTTTT
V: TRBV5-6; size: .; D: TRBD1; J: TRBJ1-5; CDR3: CASSLQGALGNQPQHF; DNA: TGTGCCAGCAGCCTACAGGGGGCACTTGGCAATCAGCCCCAGCATTTT
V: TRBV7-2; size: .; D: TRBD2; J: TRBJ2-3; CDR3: CASSLGLAGGTDTQYF; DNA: TGTGCCAGCAGCTTAGGGCTAGCGGGGGGCACAGATACGCAGTATTTT
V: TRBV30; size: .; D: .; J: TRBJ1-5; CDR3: CAWARDTNQPQHF; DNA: TGTGCCTGGGCCCGGGACACCAATCAGCCCCAGCATTTT
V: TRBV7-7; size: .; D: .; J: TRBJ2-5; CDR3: CASSLARQGRGETQYF; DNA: TGTGCCAGCAGCTTAGCGCGGCAGGGTAGGGGAGAGACCCAGTACTTC
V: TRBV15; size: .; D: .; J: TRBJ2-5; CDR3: CATSRDLVRETQYF; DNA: TGTGCCACCAGCAGGGACCTAGTACGAGAGACCCAGTACTTC
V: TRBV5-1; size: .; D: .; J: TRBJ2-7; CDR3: CASSLGSIRGTYYEQYF; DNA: TGCGCCAGCAGCTTGGGTAGCATCAGGGGAACCTACTACGAGCAGTACTTC
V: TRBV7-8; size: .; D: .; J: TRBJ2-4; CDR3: CASSLVSRGVKNIQYF; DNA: TGTGCCAGCAGCTTAGTATCCCGAGGGGTGAAAAACATTCAGTACTTC
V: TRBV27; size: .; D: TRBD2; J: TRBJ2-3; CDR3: CASSSLLAGRTDTQYF; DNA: TGTGCCAGCAGTTCTCTACTAGCGGGGCGCACAGATACGCAGTATTTT
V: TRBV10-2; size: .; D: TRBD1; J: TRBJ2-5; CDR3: CASSDPTGGAETQYF; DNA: TGCGCCAGCAGTGACCCGACAGGGGGGGCCGAGACCCAGTACTTC
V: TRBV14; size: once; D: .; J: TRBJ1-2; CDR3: CASSQVVGVFGYTF; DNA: TGTGCCAGCAGCCAAGTCGTCGGGGTCTTCGGCTACACCTTC
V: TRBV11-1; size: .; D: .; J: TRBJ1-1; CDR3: CASSFQGYEAFF; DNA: TGTGCCAGCAGCTTTCAGGGCTATGAAGCTTTCTTT
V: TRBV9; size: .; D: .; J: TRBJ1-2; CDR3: CASSGQVLTGYTF; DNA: TGTGCCAGCAGCGGTCAGGTACTCACGGGCTACACCTTC
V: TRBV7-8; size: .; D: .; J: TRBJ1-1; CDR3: CASSFPGTLMNTEAFF; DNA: TGTGCCAGCAGCTTCCCGGGGACCCTCATGAACACTGAAGCTTTCTTT
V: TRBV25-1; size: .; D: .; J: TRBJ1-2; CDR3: CASSTGSMSYGYTF; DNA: TGTGCCAGCAGTACGGGGTCTATGAGCTATGGCTACACCTTC
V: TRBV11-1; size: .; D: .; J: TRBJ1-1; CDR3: CASSPVGEAFF; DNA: TGTGCCAGCAGCCCGGTAGGTGAAGCTTTCTTT
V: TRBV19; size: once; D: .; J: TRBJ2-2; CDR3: CASSIKGSGTGELFF; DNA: TGTGCCAGTAGTATAAAGGGGTCGGGCACCGGGGAGCTGTTTTTT
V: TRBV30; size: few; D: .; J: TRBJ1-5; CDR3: CAWSDGVWQPQHF; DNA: TGTGCCTGGAGTGACGGGGTATGGCAGCCCCAGCATTTT
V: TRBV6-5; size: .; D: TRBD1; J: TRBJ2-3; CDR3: CASSYTQGAHPTTQYF; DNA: TGTGCCAGCAGTTACACGCAGGGGGCTCACCCAACTACGCAGTATTTT
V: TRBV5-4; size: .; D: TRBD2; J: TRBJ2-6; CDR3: CASSFGLAGAGANVLTF; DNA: TGTGCCAGCAGCTTCGGACTAGCGGGGGCTGGGGCCAACGTCCTGACTTTC
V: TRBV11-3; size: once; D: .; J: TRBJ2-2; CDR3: CASSLRSTGELFF; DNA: TGTGCCAGCAGCTTGAGGAGCACCGGGGAGCTGTTTTTT
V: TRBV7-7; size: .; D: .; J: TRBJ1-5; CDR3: CASNLPGRGPNQPQHF; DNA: TGTGCTAGCAACCTTCCGGGGAGAGGGCCAAATCAGCCCCAGCATTTT
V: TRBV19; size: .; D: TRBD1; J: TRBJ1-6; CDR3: CASSLDRDSPLHF; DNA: TGTGCCAGTAGCCTAGACAGGGATTCACCCCTCCACTTT
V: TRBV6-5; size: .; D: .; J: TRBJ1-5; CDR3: CASSYIGNQPQHF; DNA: TGTGCCAGCAGTTACATTGGGAATCAGCCCCAGCATTTT
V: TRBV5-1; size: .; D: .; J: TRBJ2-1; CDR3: CASSLDSGASLNEQFF; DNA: TGCGCCAGCAGCTTGGATTCAGGGGCGAGCCTCAATGAGCAGTTCTTC
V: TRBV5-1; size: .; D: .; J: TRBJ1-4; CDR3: CASSLNVGINEKLFF; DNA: TGCGCCAGCAGCTTGAATGTGGGGATCAATGAAAAACTGTTTTTT
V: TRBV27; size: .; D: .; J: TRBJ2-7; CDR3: CATRFKGRLYEQYF; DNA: TGTGCCACCCGGTTTAAGGGGCGGCTTTACGAGCAGTACTTC